This TCR beta chain is drawn from a study of OX40 agonist ivuxolimab in advanced cancers. Background on the study: Of mixed ages from about 23 to 90 and averaging roughly 60 years, the group was 65% to 85% male.

The protocol was immunoSEQ multiplex PCR, while the TCRdb copy is restricted to in-frame clones and leaves out a portion. The sample records tens of thousands of clones, 70% to 90% being singletons. Note on this clone: Its antigen is still unknown. A read error may account for a junction end that differs from germline.

Study-level points and caveats: Certain nonresponding patients likewise had low normalized T-cell clonal expansion. Expanded clones tended on average to be more numerous among CD8+ T cells than CD4+.

CDR3 length: 12 amino acids. Per germline, CDR1 LNHDA and CDR2 SQIVND (reference sequence). This TCR came from an adult with an advanced solid tumor such as melanoma, head and neck, liver or kidney cancer. The chain combines TRBV19 with TRBJ2-2; possibly TRBD2 for D (6 bases). The material was CD4+ or CD8+ T cells sorted from blood, obtained in a trial of the OX40 agonist ivuxolimab. Written as DNA, the CDR3 is TGTGCCAGTGTTGGGAGGACCGGGGGGCTGTTTTTT. Encoded protein: CASVGRTGGLFF.